This T cell receptor beta chain was sequenced during a study of shared clonotypes between healthy human individuals. This CDR3 spans 14 amino acids. V dropped 6 bases and J dropped 4; count of bases not matched to a gene: 7. The germline V gene encodes CDR1 SQVTM and CDR2 ANQGSEA. Regarding this clone: Its antigen is not identified.

General study findings and limits: Around 5% was the fraction of naive CD4 clonotypes found shared across several donors.

Method: immunoSEQ multiplex PCR; TCRdb's copy keeps in-frame clones and lacks some. Of around 940,000 clones listed, 60% to 85% are singletons. This TCR came from a man in his late teens or twenties in good health. The chain recombines TRBV29-1 with TRBJ2-2, with 8 bases that match TRBD2. Sequenced material: memory CD4+ T cells sorted from blood. The subset here: CD45RA-negative fraction. The CDR3: CSVPGGAGTGELFF. Written as DNA, the CDR3 is TGCAGCGTCCCGGGGGGGGCGGGCACCGGGGAGCTGTTTTTT.